This T cell receptor (beta chain) was sequenced in a study of identical twins. General study findings and limits: There were fewer insertions in abundant cord blood beta clonotypes, but memory repertoires showed no such pattern.

Unique molecular identifiers were present on the cDNA, and a universal primer site came from template switching. TCRdb reprocessed the 5' RACE reads with MiXCR, giving one entry per CDR3 protein. The repertoire holds just over 500,000 distinct CDR3 sequences, with about 20% as singletons. The CDR3 covers 13 residues. V was clipped by 7 bases and J by 8 bases; unmatched bases: 8. Per the germline V gene, CDR1 is MNHNS and CDR2 is SASEGT. This clonotype was counted a few times. Its antigen is as yet unknown. This same sample was also part of a study on T cells expressing NK-cell markers. That report adds: In a handful of donors, these clonotypes also led the CD3+CD56-NKG2C+ fraction.

Sequencing was done on a sample of CD4+ T cells sorted from blood. The V and J genes are TRBV6-1 and TRBJ1-2; 9 bases align to TRBD1. The sequence came from a woman younger than 35 in good health. CDR3 sequence (DNA): TGTGCCAGCACTCAAAGTACAGGGGGCGGCTACACCTTC. Translation gives CASTQSTGGGYTF.